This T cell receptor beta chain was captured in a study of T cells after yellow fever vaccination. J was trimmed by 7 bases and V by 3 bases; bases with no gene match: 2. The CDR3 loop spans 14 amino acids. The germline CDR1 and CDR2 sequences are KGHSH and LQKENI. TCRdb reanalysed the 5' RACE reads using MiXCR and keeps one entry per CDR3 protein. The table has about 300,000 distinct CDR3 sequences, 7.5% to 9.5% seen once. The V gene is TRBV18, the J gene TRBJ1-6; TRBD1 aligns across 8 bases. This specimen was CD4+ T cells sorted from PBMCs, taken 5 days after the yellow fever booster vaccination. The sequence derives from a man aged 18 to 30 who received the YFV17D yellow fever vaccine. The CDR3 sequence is CASSPTGENSPLHF. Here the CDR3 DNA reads TGTGCCAGCTCACCGACAGGGGAAAATTCACCCCTCCACTTT.